This TCR beta chain appears in the sequencing data of a study of blood T cell repertoires in COVID-19. Study context: T cells, B-cell-depleted T cells, or PBMCs provided the cDNA or gDNA that served as material.

The germline CDR1 and CDR2 sequences are SNHLY and FYNNEI. V shed 7 bases and J 6 bases; nucleotides not matched to a gene: 8. The CDR3 is made up of 14 amino acids. In the source study's methods: The authors estimated nucleated cell counts from reference gene primer amplification. The table came from immunoSEQ multiplex PCR; TCRdb's copy has only in-frame clones and leaves some out. D and trimming come from the DNA, and the V and J calls and clone size come from that table. Here the sample spans 200,000 to 250,000 clones, 84% being singletons. The chain recombines TRBV2 with TRBJ2-7; 11 bases align to TRBD1. Sequenced sample: peripheral blood. The receptor comes from a woman of 80 years or more with COVID-19, enrolled during active disease. In nucleotides, the CDR3 is TGTGCCAGCACTCTCGCGGACAGGGGGCTCGAGCAGTACTTC. Its translation is CASTLADRGLEQYF. The full variable domain, its missing parts supplied by reference TRBV2 and TRBJ2-7, is EPEVTQTPSHQVTQMGQEVILRCVPISNHLYFYWYRQILGQKVEFLVSFYNNEISEKSEIFDDQFSVERPDGSNFTLKIRSTKLEDSAMYFCASTLADRGLEQYFGPGTRLTVT.